The 21 T cell receptor beta chains below come from one sample, sequenced in a study of blood T cells in healthy people across ages. Sample-barcoded 5' priming and a J-beta primer mix drove a second PCR of about 6 to 11 cycles. Each CDR3 protein gets one entry after TCRdb re-called the 5' RACE reads with MiXCR. The table lists over a million distinct CDR3 sequences, 45% to 70% of them singletons, with 5% to 7% in the top ten. The material sequenced was blood. These receptor sequences come from a man aged 18 to 30 in good health.

The chain joins TRBV7-2 to TRBJ2-6; D is perhaps TRBD1 (5 bases). This CDR3 has 15 residues. Germline V lookup: CDR1 SGHTA, CDR2 FQGNSA. Deletions cut 5 bases from V and 2 bases from J, with 10 bases between. CDR3 sequence: CASSAGPAGANVLTF. The CDR3 nucleotides read TGTGCCAGCAGCGCAGGGCCGGCTGGGGCCAACGTCCTGACTTTC.

This chain joins TRBV5-1 and TRBJ2-7; D may match TRBD1 or TRBD2 (5 bases each). V was shortened by 6 bases and J by 4 bases, with 14 bases between the two germline ends. Germline CDR1 reads SGHRS; CDR2 reads YFSETQ. The CDR3 is made up of 13 amino acids. CDR3 sequence: CASIGTGNYEQYF. The CDR3 nucleotides are TGCGCCAGCATCGGGACGGGGAATTACGAGCAGTACTTC.

The CDR3 DNA follows: TGTGCCAGCAGGGAAAGTTCCTATGGCTACACCTTC. This encodes CASRESSYGYTF. The chain joins TRBV12-3 or TRBV12-4 to TRBJ1-2; no clear D gene. V was pared by 6 bases and J by 4 bases, with 9 bases between. The CDR3 loop spans 12 amino acids.

The chain uses TRBV7-2 and TRBJ2-5; 7 bases match TRBD2. With V trimmed by 4 bases and J by 5 bases, 7 bases remained unmatched. The CDR3 is made up of 14 amino acids. Germline values: CDR1 SGHTA, CDR2 FQGNSA. In nucleotides, the CDR3 is TGTGCCAGCAGCTCTAGCGGTTGGGAGGAGACCCAGTACTTC. Translated, it gives CASSSSGWEETQYF. Full variable domain (rest looked up from reference TRBV7-2 and TRBJ2-5): GAGVSQSPSNKVTEKGKDVELRCDPISGHTALYWYRQSLGQGLEFLIYFQGNSAPDKSGLPSDRFSAERTGGSVSTLTIQRTQQEDSAVYLCASSSSGWEETQYFGPGTRLLVL.

The rearrangement uses TRBV10-3 and TRBJ2-7, with 8 positions matching TRBD2. J lost 3 bases, V lost 5 bases, and 3 bases had no gene match. CDR1 and CDR2 from the germline V gene are ENHRY and SYGVKD. This CDR3 is built from 13 residues. The CDR3 region is CAISPTSDYEQYF. Written as DNA, the CDR3 is TGTGCCATCAGTCCGACTAGCGACTACGAGCAGTACTTC.

This clonotype has a single count. This chain connects TRBV5-5 to TRBJ2-7; 11 bases line up with TRBD2. V lost 3 bases and J lost 4; bases outside the gene matches: 15. The CDR3 is 18 amino acids. Germline-derived CDR1 and CDR2 are SGHKS and YYEKEE (reference sequence). In nucleotides, the CDR3 is TGTGCCAGCAGCTATGGTCGGGGACTAGCGGTAATGAGTTACGAGCAGTACTTC. Protein sequence: CASSYGRGLAVMSYEQYF.

The chain joins TRBV7-6 to TRBJ2-7; the match to TRBD1 covers 9 bases. The J segment lost 1 base and the V segment lost 5 bases, leaving 9 bases of the junction unmatched. CDR3 length: 16 residues. Germline CDR1 SGHVS, CDR2 FNYEAQ. The CDR3 region has the DNA TGTGCCAGCAGCCCGGGACAGGGCGTAAGGTCCTACGAGCAGTACTTC. Amino acids: CASSPGQGVRSYEQYF. The variable domain in full, with the rest retrieved from reference TRBV7-6 and TRBJ2-7, is GAGVSQSPRYKVTKRGQDVALRCDPISGHVSLYWYRQALGQGPEFLTYFNYEAQQDKSGLPNDRFSAERPEGSISTLTIQRTEQRDSAMYRCASSPGQGVRSYEQYFGPGTRLTVT.

The DNA of the CDR3 is TGTGCCAGCAGCGCCAGTGGAGGGCCAAAGTACTTC. Translation: CASSASGGPKYF. This rearrangement joins TRBV2 to TRBJ2-7, with D tentatively TRBD2 (6 bases). Germline loops: CDR1 SNHLY, CDR2 FYNNEI. Trimming removed 6 bases from V and 11 bases from J, with 17 bases in between. The CDR3 contains 12 residues.

V is TRBV4-1 and J is TRBJ1-4; possible D gene TRBD1, 5 bases. V lost 0 bases to trimming and J lost 2 bases, with 13 bases between them. The CDR3 length is 17 residues. Germline assignment: CDR1 MGHRA and CDR2 YSYEKL. CDR3 region: CASSQEGDVATNEKLFF. As DNA, the CDR3 is TGCGCCAGCAGCCAAGAGGGGGATGTAGCTACTAATGAAAAACTGTTTTTT.

This clonotype was recorded at least ten times. The gene calls are TRBV29-1 and TRBJ2-5, with no clear D. Per germline, CDR1 SQVTM and CDR2 ANQGSEA. Trimming took 0 bases from V and 5 from J, leaving 13 bases between them. CDR3 size: 14 residues. CDR3 nucleotides: TGCAGCGTTGAAGATCCCAGCAACGGGGAGACCCAGTACTTC. As protein: CSVEDPSNGETQYF.

The chain has TRBV12-3 or TRBV12-4 and TRBJ2-5, with D tentatively TRBD2 (5 bases). With 2 bases removed from V and 1 base from J, the gap between germline ends came to 8 bases. The CDR3 length is 14 residues. The CDR3 protein is CASSLRGAQETQYF. CDR3 coding DNA: TGTGCCAGCAGTTTACGGGGTGCCCAAGAGACCCAGTACTTC.

This chain uses TRBV27 with TRBJ1-6, with unresolved D. Germline V gives CDR1 MNHEY, CDR2 SMNVEV (reference sequence). The CDR3 consists of 14 residues. With 3 bases removed from V and 7 bases from J, the gap between germline ends came to 10 bases. CDR3 DNA: TGTGCCAGCAGTTTGGTCCAAGAAAATTCACCCCTCCACTTT. Translating gives CASSLVQENSPLHF.

V usage is TRBV12-3 or TRBV12-4 and J usage is TRBJ2-1; possibly TRBD2 for D (6 bases). The CDR3 totals 18 residues. V was pared by 6 bases and J by 5 bases, with 26 bases between. CDR3: CASSNRWAGRSADNEQFF. The CDR3 region has the DNA TGTGCCAGCAGCAACCGCTGGGCGGGGAGGTCTGCAGACAATGAGCAGTTCTTC.

This clonotype was detected only a few times. The chain links TRBV15 to TRBJ2-3; maybe TRBD1 (5 bases). The CDR3 contains 14 residues. Germline loops: CDR1 LNHNV, CDR2 YYDKDF (reference sequence). Trimming removed 3 bases at V and 2 bases at J, with 9 bases between. CDR3 bases: TGTGCCACCAGCAGGAGGACAAACACAGATACGCAGTATTTT. Its protein product is CATSRRTNTDTQYF.

This chain connects TRBV5-6 to TRBJ1-6; 9 positions agree with TRBD1. This CDR3 spans 14 amino acids. Germline loops: CDR1 SGHDT, CDR2 YYEEEE. J lost 10 bases, V lost 4 bases, and 6 bases had no gene match. CDR3 bases: TGTGCCAGCAGCCCCCCGACAGGGGGGTCACCCCTCCACTTT. This translates into CASSPPTGGSPLHF.

In its sample, this clonotype was seen once. The chain is built from TRBV5-1 and TRBJ1-1; TRBD1 aligns across 8 bases. V shed 6 bases and J 1 base; nucleotides not matched to a gene: 5. The germline CDR1 and CDR2 sequences are SGHRS and YFSETQ. This CDR3 is built from 14 residues. The CDR3 bases are TGCGCCAGCACGGCAGGGGGCTCGAACACTGAAGCTTTCTTT. This encodes CASTAGGSNTEAFF. The whole variable domain, filled in from reference TRBV5-1 and TRBJ1-1, reads KAGVTQTPRYLIKTRGQQVTLSCSPISGHRSVSWYQQTPGQGLQFLFEYFSETQRNKGNFPGRFSGRQFSNSRSEMNVSTLELGDSALYLCASTAGGSNTEAFFGQGTRLTVV.

This clonotype has just a few counts. J is TRBJ1-1 and V is TRBV6-6, with 8 positions matching TRBD1. The J segment lost 1 base and the V segment lost 0 bases, leaving 1 base of the junction unmatched. The CDR3 runs to 15 residues. CDR1 and CDR2 from the germline V gene are MNHNY and SVGAGI (reference sequence). Written as DNA, the CDR3 is TGTGCCAGCAGTTACTCGCAGGGGGCGAACACTGAAGCTTTCTTT. Encoded protein: CASSYSQGANTEAFF.

The chain recombines TRBV6-5 with TRBJ2-5; D remains unclear. The length of the CDR3 is 13 residues. CDR1 and CDR2 from the germline V gene are MNHEY and SVGAGI. V gave up 6 bases and J gave up 5 bases, with 13 bases separating them. CDR3 in DNA: TGTGCCAGCAGGGCGCCGGGTATGGAGACCCAGTACTTC. This sequence encodes CASRAPGMETQYF.

The rearrangement joins TRBV5-4 to TRBJ2-1, with 7 nucleotides matching TRBD1. Germline loops: CDR1 SGHNT, CDR2 YYREEE (reference sequence). The trim removed 7 bases at V and 0 bases at J, leaving 4 bases unmatched. The CDR3 runs to 14 residues. CDR3 bases: TGTGCCAGCTTTCGGACAGGCTCCTACAATGAGCAGTTCTTC. Translation: CASFRTGSYNEQFF.

In this sample, this clonotype turned up many times. The chain has TRBV7-2 and TRBJ2-3; a weak D match, TRBD1 (5 bases). The germline gives CDR1 SGHTA, CDR2 FQGNSA. The germline V and J ends were trimmed by 2 bases and 6 bases, with 6 bases remaining between them. This CDR3 comprises 12 residues. The DNA of the CDR3 is TGTGCCAGCAGCTTAAAGGGGGATACGCAGTATTTT. Residues: CASSLKGDTQYF.

The chain is built from TRBV6-5 and TRBJ2-5; tentative D call: TRBD1 (5 bases). Trimming took off 6 bases at V and 3 bases at J, with 14 bases between the two ends. Per the germline V gene, CDR1 is MNHEY and CDR2 is SVGAGI. This CDR3 has 14 residues. The CDR3 sequence: CASSRSFREETQYF. In DNA form, the CDR3 reads TGTGCCAGCAGCCGGAGTTTCAGGGAAGAGACCCAGTACTTC.